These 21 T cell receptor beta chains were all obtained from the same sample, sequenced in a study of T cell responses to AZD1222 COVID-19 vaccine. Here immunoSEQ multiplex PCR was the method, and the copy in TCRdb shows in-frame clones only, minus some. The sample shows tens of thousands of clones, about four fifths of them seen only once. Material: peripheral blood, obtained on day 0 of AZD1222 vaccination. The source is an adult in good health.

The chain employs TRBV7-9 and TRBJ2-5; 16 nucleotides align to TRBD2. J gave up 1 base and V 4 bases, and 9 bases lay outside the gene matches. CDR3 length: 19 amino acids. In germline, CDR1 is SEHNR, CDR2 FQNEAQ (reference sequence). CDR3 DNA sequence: TGTGCCAGCAGCTCGGGACTAGCGGGGGGGTCGACGAGCCAAGAGACCCAGTACTTC. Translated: CASSSGLAGGSTSQETQYF. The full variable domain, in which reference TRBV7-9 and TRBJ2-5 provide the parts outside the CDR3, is DTGVSQNPRHKITKRGQNVTFRCDPISEHNRLYWYRQTLGQGPEFLTYFQNEAQLEKSRLLSDRFSAERPKGSFSTLEIQRTEQGDSAMYLCASSSGLAGGSTSQETQYFGPGTRLLVL.

CDR3 in amino acids: CASSLWANYGYTF. The DNA of the CDR3 is TGTGCCAGCAGCTTGTGGGCGAACTATGGCTACACCTTC. This chain connects TRBV5-6 to TRBJ1-2; no clear D. The CDR3 contains 13 residues. Germline CDR1 reads SGHDT; CDR2 reads YYEEEE. The germline V and J ends were trimmed by 1 base and 2 bases, with 6 bases remaining between them. The entire variable domain, with the rest obtained from reference TRBV5-6 and TRBJ1-2, is as follows: DAGVTQSPTHLIKTRGQQVTLRCSPKSGHDTVSWYQQALGQGPQFIFQYYEEEERQRGNFPDRFSGHQFPNYSSELNVNALLLGDSALYLCASSLWANYGYTFGSGTRLTVV.

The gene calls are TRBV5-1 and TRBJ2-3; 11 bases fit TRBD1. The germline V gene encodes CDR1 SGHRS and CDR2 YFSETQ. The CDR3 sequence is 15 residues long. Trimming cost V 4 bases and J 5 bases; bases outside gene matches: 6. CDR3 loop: CASSRGQGDQDTQYF. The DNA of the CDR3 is TGCGCCAGCAGCCGGGGACAGGGGGATCAAGATACGCAGTATTTT. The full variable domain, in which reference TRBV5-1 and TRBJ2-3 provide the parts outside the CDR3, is KAGVTQTPRYLIKTRGQQVTLSCSPISGHRSVSWYQQTPGQGLQFLFEYFSETQRNKGNFPGRFSGRQFSNSRSEMNVSTLELGDSALYLCASSRGQGDQDTQYFGPGTRLTVL.

CDR3 sequence: CATSVGRHLYEQYF. The CDR3 coding sequence is TGTGCCACCAGTGTGGGCAGGCATCTGTACGAGCAGTACTTC. The chain joins TRBV24-1 to TRBJ2-7; D ambiguous. The CDR3 is made up of 14 amino acids. V was trimmed by 5 bases and J by 4 bases, leaving 14 bases between them. Germline V gene data show CDR1 as KGHDR and CDR2 as SFDVKD.

The CDR3: CASSQERLYNEQFF. Written as DNA, the CDR3 is TGCGCCAGCAGCCAAGAACGACTTTACAATGAGCAGTTCTTC. V gene TRBV4-3 combines with J gene TRBJ2-1; D is unclear. The germline V and J ends were trimmed by 0 bases and 4 bases, with 7 bases remaining between them. This CDR3 comprises 14 residues. Germline lookup yields CDR1 LGHNA and CDR2 YSLEER.

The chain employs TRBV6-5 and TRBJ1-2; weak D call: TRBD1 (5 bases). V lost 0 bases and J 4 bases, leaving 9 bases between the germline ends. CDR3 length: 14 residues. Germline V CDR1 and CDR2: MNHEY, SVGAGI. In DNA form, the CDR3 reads TGTGCCAGCAGTTACTCGGGGCACCCCTATGGCTACACCTTC. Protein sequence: CASSYSGHPYGYTF.

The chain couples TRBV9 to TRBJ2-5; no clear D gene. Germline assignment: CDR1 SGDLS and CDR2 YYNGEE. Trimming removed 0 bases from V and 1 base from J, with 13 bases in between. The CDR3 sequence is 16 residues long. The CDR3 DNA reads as TGTGCCAGCAGCGTAGGGGTACGGGTGGCCCAAGAGACCCAGTACTTC. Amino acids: CASSVGVRVAQETQYF.

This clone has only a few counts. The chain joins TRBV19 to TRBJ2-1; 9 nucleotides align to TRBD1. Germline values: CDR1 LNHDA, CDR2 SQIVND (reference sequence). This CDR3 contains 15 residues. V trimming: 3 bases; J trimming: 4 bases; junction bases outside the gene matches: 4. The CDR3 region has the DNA TGTGCCAGTAGTATCTCTGGGACAGGGTACAATGAGCAGTTCTTC. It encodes CASSISGTGYNEQFF.

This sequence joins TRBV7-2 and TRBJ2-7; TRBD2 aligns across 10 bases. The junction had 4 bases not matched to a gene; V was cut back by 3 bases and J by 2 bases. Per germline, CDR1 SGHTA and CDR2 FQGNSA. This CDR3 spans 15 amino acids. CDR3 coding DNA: TGTGCCAGCAGCTTTAGCGGGGGGCAGACCTACGAGCAGTACTTC. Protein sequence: CASSFSGGQTYEQYF.

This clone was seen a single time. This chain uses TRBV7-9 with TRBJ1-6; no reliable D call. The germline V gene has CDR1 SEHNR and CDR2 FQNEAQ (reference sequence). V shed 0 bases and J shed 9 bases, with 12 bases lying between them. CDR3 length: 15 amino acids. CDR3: CASSLAQINLSPLHF. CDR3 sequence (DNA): TGTGCCAGCAGCTTAGCTCAGATAAACCTTTCACCCCTCCACTTT.

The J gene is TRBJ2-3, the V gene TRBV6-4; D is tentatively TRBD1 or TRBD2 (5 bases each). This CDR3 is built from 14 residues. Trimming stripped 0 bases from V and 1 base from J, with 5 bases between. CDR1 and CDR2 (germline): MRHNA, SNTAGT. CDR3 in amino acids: CASSDSGGTDTQYF. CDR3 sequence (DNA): TGTGCCAGCAGTGACTCGGGGGGCACAGATACGCAGTATTTT.

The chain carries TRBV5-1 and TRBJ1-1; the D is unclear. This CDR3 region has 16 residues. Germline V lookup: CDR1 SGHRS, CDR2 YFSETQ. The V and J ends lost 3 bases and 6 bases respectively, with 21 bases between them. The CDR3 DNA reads TGCGCCAGCAGCTGGACGCGTGTGGGCCAACCTCCTGAAGCTTTCTTT. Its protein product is CASSWTRVGQPPEAFF.

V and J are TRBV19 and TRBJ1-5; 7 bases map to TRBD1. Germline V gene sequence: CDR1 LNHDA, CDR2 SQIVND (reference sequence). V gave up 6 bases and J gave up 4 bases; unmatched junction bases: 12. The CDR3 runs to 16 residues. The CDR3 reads CASRNLSGTVNQPQHF. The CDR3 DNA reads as TGTGCCAGTAGAAACCTCTCCGGGACAGTGAATCAGCCCCAGCATTTT.

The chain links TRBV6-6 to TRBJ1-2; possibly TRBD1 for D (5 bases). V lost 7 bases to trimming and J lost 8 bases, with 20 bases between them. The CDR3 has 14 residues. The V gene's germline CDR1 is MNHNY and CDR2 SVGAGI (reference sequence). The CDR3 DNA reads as TGTGCCAGCAAAACTACCGAGGGGTCGGTAGGCTACACCTTC. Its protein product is CASKTTEGSVGYTF.

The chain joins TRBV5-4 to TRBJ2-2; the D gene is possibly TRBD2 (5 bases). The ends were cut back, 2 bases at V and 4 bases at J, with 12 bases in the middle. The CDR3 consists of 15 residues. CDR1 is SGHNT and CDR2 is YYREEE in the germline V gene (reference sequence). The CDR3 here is CASSLTGWGTGELFF. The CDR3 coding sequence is TGTGCCAGCAGCTTAACGGGATGGGGCACCGGGGAGCTGTTTTTT.

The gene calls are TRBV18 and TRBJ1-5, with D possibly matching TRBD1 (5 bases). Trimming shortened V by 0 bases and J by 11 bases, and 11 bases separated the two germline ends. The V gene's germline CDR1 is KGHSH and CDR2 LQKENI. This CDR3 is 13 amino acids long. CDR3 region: CASSPPDGAAQHF. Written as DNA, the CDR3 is TGTGCCAGCTCACCACCGGACGGGGCGGCCCAGCATTTT.

The CDR3 protein is CSVTGGTEAFF. CDR3 coding DNA: TGCAGCGTTACAGGGGGCACTGAAGCTTTCTTT. The V and J genes are TRBV29-1 and TRBJ1-1, with 8 bases matching TRBD1. Germline values: CDR1 SQVTM, CDR2 ANQGSEA. V was pared by 5 bases and J by 4 bases, with 0 bases of the junction left unmatched. The CDR3 sequence is 11 residues long.

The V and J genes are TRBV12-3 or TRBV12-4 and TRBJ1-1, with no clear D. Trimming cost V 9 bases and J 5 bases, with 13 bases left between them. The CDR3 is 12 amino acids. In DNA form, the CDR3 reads TGTGCCAGTTGGGGTCGGGGAACTGAAGCTTTCTTT. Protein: CASWGRGTEAFF.

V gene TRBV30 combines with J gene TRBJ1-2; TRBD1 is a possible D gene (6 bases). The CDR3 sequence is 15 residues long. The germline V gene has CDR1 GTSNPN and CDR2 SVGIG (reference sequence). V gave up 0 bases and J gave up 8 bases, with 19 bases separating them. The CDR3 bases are TGTGCCTGGAGTGTATGGCTCAGGGGAAGAGGAGGCTACACCTTC. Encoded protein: CAWSVWLRGRGGYTF. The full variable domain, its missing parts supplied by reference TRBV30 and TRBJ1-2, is SQTIHQWPATLVQPVGSPLSLECTVEGTSNPNLYWYRQAAGRGLQLLFYSVGIGQISSEVPQNLSASRPQDRQFILSSKKLLLSDSGFYLCAWSVWLRGRGGYTFGSGTRLTVV.

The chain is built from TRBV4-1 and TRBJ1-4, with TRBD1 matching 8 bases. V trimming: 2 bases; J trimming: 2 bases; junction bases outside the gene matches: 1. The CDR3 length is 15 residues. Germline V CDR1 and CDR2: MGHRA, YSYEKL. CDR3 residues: CASSQPGGTNEKLFF. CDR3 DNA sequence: TGCGCCAGCAGCCAACCAGGGGGCACTAATGAAAAACTGTTTTTT.

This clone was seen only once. Here the CDR3 reads CASSLVRTSGETQYF. CDR3 DNA: TGTGCCAGCAGCTTAGTAAGGACCTCCGGGGAGACCCAGTACTTC. V is TRBV7-2 and J is TRBJ2-5; no reliable D call. V lost 1 base and J lost 5, with 14 bases in between. Germline-derived CDR1 and CDR2 are SGHTA and FQGNSA. This CDR3 is 15 amino acids long.